This T cell receptor beta chain derives from a study of CD8 T cells in Susac syndrome. V gave up 3 bases and J gave up 8 bases, with 10 bases separating them. The CDR3 runs 12 residues. Germline CDR1 reads LNHNV; CDR2 reads YYDKDF (reference sequence). Random hexamers served to reverse transcribe about 0.45 to 1 ug RNA. TCRdb redid the calling of the immunoSEQ multiplex PCR reads with MiXCR, one entry per CDR3 protein. The profile covers tens of thousands of distinct CDR3 sequences, with approximately 96% appearing a single time and approximately 0.42% taken by the ten largest. V and J are TRBV15 and TRBJ1-1; a possible D gene is TRBD1 (5 bases). Sequences were obtained from CD8+ T cells from PBMCs. The clonotype comes from a human donor with Susac syndrome. CDR3 nucleotide sequence: TGTGCCACCAGCAGGCCTCCAGGGGAAGCTTTCTTT. It yields the protein CATSRPPGEAFF.